The clone carrying this TCR beta chain has more than one count but fewer than ten. The sample originates from a study of blood T cell repertoires in COVID-19. Whole-study context: Both acute and convalescent COVID-19 samples were obtained from the United States, Italy and Spain. In each case, the material was cDNA or gDNA derived from T cells, B-cell-depleted T cells, or PBMCs.

As handled by the study authors: Scientists estimated how many nucleated cells there were by amplifying reference gene primers. Generated by immunoSEQ multiplex PCR, the TCRdb table keeps only in-frame clones and is missing some. Clone size and the V and J calls come from that table; the DNA yielded D and trimming. There are approximately 130,000 clones in the sample; roughly 79% occur only once, and 10% to 14% lies in the top ten. With 2 bases clipped from V and 0 bases from J, the junction kept 4 bases outside the gene matches. The CDR3 consists of 15 residues. Germline assignment: CDR1 SGHTS and CDR2 YDEGEE.

The chain recombines TRBV5-8 with TRBJ1-2, with 7 bases identical to TRBD1. The origin of this receptor is a human donor in a cohort sampled during active COVID-19. Sequencing was performed on peripheral blood. In nucleotides, the CDR3 is TGTGCCAGCAGCTTCGGACAGGCCTCTAACTATGGCTACACCTTC. Its protein product is CASSFGQASNYGYTF.